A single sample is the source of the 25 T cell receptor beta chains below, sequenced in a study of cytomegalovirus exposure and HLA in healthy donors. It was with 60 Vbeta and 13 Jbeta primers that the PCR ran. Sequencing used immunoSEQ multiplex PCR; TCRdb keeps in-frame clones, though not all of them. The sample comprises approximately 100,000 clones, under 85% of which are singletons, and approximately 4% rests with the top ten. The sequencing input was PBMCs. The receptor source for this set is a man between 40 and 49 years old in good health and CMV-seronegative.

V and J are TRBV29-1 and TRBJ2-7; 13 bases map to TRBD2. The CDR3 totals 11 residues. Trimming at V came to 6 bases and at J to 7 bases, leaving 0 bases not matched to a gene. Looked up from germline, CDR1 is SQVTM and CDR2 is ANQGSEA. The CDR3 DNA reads TGCAGCGTGACTAGCGGGGGGGAGCAGTACGTC. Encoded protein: CSVTSGGEQYV.

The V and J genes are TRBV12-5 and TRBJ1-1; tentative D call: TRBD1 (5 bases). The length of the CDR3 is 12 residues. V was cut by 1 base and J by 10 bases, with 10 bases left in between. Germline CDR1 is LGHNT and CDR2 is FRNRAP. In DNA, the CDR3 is TGTGCTAGTGGTTTGGGGCAGGGTGGAGCTTTCTTT. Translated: CASGLGQGGAFF.

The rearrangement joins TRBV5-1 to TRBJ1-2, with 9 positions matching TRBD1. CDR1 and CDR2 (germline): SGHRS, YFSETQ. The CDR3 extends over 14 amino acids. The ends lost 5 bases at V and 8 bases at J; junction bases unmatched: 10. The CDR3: CASRDGQGMGGYTF. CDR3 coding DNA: TGCGCCAGCAGGGATGGACAGGGGATGGGCGGCTACACCTTC. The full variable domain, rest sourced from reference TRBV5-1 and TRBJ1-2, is KAGVTQTPRYLIKTRGQQVTLSCSPISGHRSVSWYQQTPGQGLQFLFEYFSETQRNKGNFPGRFSGRQFSNSRSEMNVSTLELGDSALYLCASRDGQGMGGYTFGSGTRLTVV.

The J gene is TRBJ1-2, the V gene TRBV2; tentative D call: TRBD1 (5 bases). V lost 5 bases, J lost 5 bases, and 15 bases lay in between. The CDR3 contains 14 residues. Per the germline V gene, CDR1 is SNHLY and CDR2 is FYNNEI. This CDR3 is CASSIGEDWYGYTF. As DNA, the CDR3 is TGTGCCAGCAGTATAGGGGAGGATTGGTATGGCTACACCTTC.

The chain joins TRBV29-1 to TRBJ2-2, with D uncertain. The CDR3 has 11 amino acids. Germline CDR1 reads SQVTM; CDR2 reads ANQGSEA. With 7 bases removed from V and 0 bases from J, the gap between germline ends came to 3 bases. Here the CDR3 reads CSAANTGELFF. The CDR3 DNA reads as TGCAGCGCCGCGAACACCGGGGAGCTGTTTTTT.

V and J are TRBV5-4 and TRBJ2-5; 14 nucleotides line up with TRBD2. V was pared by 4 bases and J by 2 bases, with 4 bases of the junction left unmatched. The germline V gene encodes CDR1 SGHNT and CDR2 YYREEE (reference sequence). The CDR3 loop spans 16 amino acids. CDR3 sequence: CASSRGLAGDQETQYF. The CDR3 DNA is TGTGCCAGCAGCCGGGGACTAGCGGGGGATCAAGAGACCCAGTACTTC.

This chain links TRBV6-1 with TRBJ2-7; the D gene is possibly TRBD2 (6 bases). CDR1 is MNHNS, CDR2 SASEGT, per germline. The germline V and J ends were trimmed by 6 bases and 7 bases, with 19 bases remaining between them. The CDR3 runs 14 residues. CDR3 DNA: TGTGCCAGCAGGACGTCCGGGGGATGGGAAGAGCAGTACGTC. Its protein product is CASRTSGGWEEQYV.

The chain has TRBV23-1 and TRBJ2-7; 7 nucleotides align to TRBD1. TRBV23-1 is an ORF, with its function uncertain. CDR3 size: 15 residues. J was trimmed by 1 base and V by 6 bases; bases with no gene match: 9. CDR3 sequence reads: CASRPYRGPSYEQYF. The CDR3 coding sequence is TGCGCCAGCAGACCCTACAGGGGCCCGTCCTACGAGCAGTACTTC.

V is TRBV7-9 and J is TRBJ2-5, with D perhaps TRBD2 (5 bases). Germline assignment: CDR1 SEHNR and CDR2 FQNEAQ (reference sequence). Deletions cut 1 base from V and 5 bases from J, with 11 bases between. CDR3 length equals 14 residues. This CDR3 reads CASSLEGRGETQYF. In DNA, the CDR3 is TGTGCCAGCAGCTTAGAGGGTAGAGGGGAGACCCAGTACTTC.

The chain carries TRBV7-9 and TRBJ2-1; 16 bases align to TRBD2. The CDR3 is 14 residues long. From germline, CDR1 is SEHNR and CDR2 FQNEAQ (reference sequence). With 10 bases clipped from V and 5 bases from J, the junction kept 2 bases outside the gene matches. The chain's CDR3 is CATGTSGGDNEQFF. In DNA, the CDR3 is TGTGCCACCGGGACTAGCGGGGGGGACAATGAGCAGTTCTTC.

CDR3 coding DNA: TGTGCCAGCAGCGGAGACGAACTCGACGAGCAGTACGTC. The encoded protein is CASSGDELDEQYV. The gene calls are TRBV21-1 and TRBJ2-7; no DNA check was done on the table's D call, TRBD2. TRBV21-1 is listed as a pseudogene. The CDR3 spans 13 residues.

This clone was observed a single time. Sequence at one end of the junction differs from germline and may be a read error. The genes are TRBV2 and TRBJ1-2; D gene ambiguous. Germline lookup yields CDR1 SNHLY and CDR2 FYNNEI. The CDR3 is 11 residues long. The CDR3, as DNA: TGTGCCAGCAGTGTTGACTATGGCCACACCTTC. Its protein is CASSVDYGHTF.

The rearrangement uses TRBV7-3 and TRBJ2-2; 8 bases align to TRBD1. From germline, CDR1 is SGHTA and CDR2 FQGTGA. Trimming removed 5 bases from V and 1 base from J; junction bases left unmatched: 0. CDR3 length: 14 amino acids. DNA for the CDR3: TGTGCCAGCAGCGGGACAGGGAACACCGGGGAGCTGTTTTTT. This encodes CASSGTGNTGELFF.

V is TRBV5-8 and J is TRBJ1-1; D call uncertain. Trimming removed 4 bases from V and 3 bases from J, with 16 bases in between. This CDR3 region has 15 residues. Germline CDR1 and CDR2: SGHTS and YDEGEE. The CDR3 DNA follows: TGTGCCAGCAGCCTCTTCTTGCCGGGGTACACTGAAGCTTTCTTT. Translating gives CASSLFLPGYTEAFF.

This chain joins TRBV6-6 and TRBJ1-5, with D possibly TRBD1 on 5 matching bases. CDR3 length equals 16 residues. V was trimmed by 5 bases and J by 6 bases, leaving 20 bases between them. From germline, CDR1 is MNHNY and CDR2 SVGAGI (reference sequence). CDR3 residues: CASSGSGGNERQPQHF. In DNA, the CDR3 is TGTGCCAGCAGTGGCTCCGGGGGAAACGAACGTCAGCCCCAGCATTTT.

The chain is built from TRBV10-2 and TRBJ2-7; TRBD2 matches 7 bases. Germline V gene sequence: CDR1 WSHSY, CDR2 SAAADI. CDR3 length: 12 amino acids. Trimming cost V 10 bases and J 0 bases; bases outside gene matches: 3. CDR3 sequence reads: CATRGVSYEQYV. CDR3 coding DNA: TGCGCCACCCGGGGGGTCTCCTACGAGCAGTACGTC.

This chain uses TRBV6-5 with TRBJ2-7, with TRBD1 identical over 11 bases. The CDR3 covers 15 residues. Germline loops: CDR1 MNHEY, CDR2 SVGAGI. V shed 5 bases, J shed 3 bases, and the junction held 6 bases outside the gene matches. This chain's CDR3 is CASSRAGTGGYEQYF. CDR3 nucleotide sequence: TGTGCCAGCAGTCGAGCAGGGACAGGGGGCTACGAGCAGTACTTC.

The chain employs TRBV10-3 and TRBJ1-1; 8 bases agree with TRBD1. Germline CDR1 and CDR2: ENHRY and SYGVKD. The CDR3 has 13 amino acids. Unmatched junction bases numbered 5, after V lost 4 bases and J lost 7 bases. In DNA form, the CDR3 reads TGTGCCATCAGTGCCGACAGGGGCCGTGAAGCTTTCTTT. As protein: CAISADRGREAFF.

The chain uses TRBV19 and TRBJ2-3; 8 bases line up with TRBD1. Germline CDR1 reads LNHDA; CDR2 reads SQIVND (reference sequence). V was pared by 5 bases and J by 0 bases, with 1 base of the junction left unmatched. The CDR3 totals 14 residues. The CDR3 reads CASSQGASTDTQYF. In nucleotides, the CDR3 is TGTGCCAGTAGTCAGGGGGCGAGCACAGATACGCAGTATTTT.

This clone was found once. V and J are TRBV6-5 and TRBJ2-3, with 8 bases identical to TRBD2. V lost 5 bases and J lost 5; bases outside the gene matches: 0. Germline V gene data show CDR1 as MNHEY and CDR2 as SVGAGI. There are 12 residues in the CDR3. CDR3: CASSSGGDTQYF. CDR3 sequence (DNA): TGTGCCAGCAGTAGCGGGGGAGATACGCAGTATTTT.

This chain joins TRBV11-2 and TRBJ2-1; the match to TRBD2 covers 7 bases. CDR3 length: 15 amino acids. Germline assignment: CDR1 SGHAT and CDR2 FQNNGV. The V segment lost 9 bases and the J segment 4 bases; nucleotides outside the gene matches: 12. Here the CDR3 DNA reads TGTGCCAGTGTTGATTTTGGCGGGGGTTACAATGAGCAGTTCTTC. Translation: CASVDFGGGYNEQFF. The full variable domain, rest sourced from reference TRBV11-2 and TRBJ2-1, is EAGVAQSPRYKIIEKRQSVAFWCNPISGHATLYWYQQILGQGPKLLIQFQNNGVVDDSQLPKDRFSAERLKGVDSTLKIQPAKLEDSAVYLCASVDFGGGYNEQFFGPGTRLTVL.

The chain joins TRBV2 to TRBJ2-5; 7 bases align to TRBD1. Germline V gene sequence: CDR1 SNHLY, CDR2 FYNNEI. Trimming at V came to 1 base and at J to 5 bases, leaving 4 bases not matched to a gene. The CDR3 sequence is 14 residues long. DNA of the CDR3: TGTGCCAGCAGTGAAGGAGGGGGCGAGGAGACCCAGTACTTC. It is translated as CASSEGGGEETQYF.

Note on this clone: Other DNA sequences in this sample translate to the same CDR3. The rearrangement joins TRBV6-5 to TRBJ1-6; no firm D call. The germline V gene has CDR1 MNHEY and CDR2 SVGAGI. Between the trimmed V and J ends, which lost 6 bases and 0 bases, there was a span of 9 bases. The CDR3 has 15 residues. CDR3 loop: CASRPPSSYNSPLHF. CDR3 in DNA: TGTGCCAGCAGACCTCCTAGCTCCTATAATTCACCCCTCCACTTT.

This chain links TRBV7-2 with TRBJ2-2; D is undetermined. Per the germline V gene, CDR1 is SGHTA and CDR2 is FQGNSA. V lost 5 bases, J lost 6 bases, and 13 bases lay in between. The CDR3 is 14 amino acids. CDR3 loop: CASSPRLAPGELFF. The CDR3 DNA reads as TGTGCCAGCAGCCCCCGACTCGCCCCCGGGGAGCTGTTTTTT.

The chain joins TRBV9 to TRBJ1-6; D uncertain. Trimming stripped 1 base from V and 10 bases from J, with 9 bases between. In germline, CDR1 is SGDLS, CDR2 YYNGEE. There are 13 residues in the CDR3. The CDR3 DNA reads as TGTGCCAGCAGCGTACAGTCCCGATCACCCCTCCACTTT. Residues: CASSVQSRSPLHF.